The following is a T cell receptor beta chain sequence with its context. Its antigen is unidentified. Per germline, CDR1 MNHEY and CDR2 SMNVEV (reference sequence). Trimming stripped 0 bases from V and 7 bases from J, with 19 bases between. The CDR3 runs 16 residues. This PCR relied on a set of 60 Vbeta primers and 13 Jbeta primers. The method was immunoSEQ multiplex PCR; TCRdb's version includes in-frame clones alone and lacks a portion of them. This table has 100,000 to 150,000 clones, around 80% appearing once. The data were taken from a study of cytomegalovirus exposure and HLA in healthy donors. General study points: Reportedly, a later analysis found an Asian-associated ancestry cluster had fewer N-insertions than the roughly 700-donor mean. Analysis was performed later, and it showed HLA-associated TCR beta chains to be more clonally expanded than equally common others. Later analysis identified a missense DCLRE1C variant that was linked to TCR beta V- and J-gene trimming. The likely origin of a cluster of highly shared sequence variants was a sequencing artifact.

The chain uses TRBV27 and TRBJ2-7; possible D gene TRBD2, 7 bases. The receptor was isolated from a female donor in good health and CMV-seronegative. Sequenced input: PBMCs. The CDR3 DNA reads as TGTGCCAGCAGTTTATCGACGGGACTACCTAGGGGGGAGCAGTACTTC. It yields the protein CASSLSTGLPRGEQYF.